The 12 T cell receptor beta chains below come from one sample, sequenced in a study of regulatory T cells in long-lasting Graves disease. Arm-PCR of CDR3 regions and iRepertoire HTBI primers were the basis on which TCR beta libraries were built. TCRdb processed the multiplex PCR reads anew with MiXCR; each CDR3 protein has one entry. The table includes more than 350,000 distinct CDR3 sequences, approximately 15% detected once. Specified time point: newly diagnosed GD, antithyroid drugs for less than 3 months. PBMC-extracted RNA yielded the TCR library. The data were also submitted as part of a second study, on T cells in Graves' hyperthyroidism and ophthalmopathy.

The input for sequencing was peripheral blood mononuclear cells (PBMCs), taken at new diagnosis, from a patient treated with antithyroid drugs. These receptors were obtained from a woman aged 25 to 39 with Graves disease.

Many counts were recorded for this clonotype. This chain uses TRBV28 with TRBJ2-7; D gene unclear. V was cut by 5 bases and J by 2 bases, with 13 bases left in between. CDR1 and CDR2 from the germline V gene are MDHEN and SYDVKM. The CDR3 length is 14 residues. The CDR3 region has the DNA TGTGCCAGCAGTGTAGACTGGTTCCCCTACGAGCAGTACTTC. Its translation: CASSVDWFPYEQYF.

This clonotype appeared many times. V and J are TRBV27 and TRBJ1-1; 8 positions match TRBD1. The trim removed 5 bases at V and 3 bases at J, leaving 8 bases unmatched. Germline loops: CDR1 MNHEY, CDR2 SMNVEV (reference sequence). The CDR3 extends over 15 amino acids. The CDR3 reads CASSPTTTGDTEAFF. The DNA for the CDR3 is TGTGCCAGCAGTCCAACAACGACAGGGGACACTGAAGCTTTCTTT.

This clonotype was detected a few times. The chain joins TRBV19 to TRBJ2-3; D uncertain. V dropped 2 bases and J dropped 1 base, with 7 bases sitting between them. This CDR3 is built from 14 residues. CDR1 is LNHDA, CDR2 SQIVND, per germline (reference sequence). As DNA, the CDR3 is TGTGCCAGTAGTATACTTGGAGGCACAGATACGCAGTATTTT. Encoded protein: CASSILGGTDTQYF.

In this sample, this clonotype turned up a few times. V and J are TRBV5-8 and TRBJ2-5, with 11 positions matching TRBD1. The CDR3 is made up of 15 amino acids. With 4 bases clipped from V and 6 bases from J, the junction kept 8 bases outside the gene matches. Per germline, CDR1 SGHTS and CDR2 YDEGEE. CDR3: CASSHRTGGPKTQYF. The CDR3 coding sequence is TGTGCCAGCAGCCACCGGACAGGGGGCCCCAAGACCCAGTACTTC.

Comment on this clonotype: Possible read error: a much larger clone is one base away. V is TRBV20-1 and J is TRBJ2-1, with D unclear. Looked up from germline, CDR1 is DFQATT and CDR2 is SNEGSKA (reference sequence). The CDR3 is made up of 11 amino acids. V was pared by 0 bases and J by 9 bases, with 6 bases between. The CDR3 DNA reads TGCAGTGCTAGAGACTCTCCTGAGCAGTTCTTC. The encoded protein is CSARDSPEQFF.

This clonotype was seen repeatedly, ten times or more. The chain joins TRBV24-1 to TRBJ2-1; 7 bases are shared with TRBD1. CDR3 length: 15 residues. V trimming: 5 bases; J trimming: 5 bases; junction bases outside the gene matches: 8. Germline-derived CDR1 and CDR2 are KGHDR and SFDVKD. CDR3 coding DNA: TGTGCCACCAGTGGTTCCGGGACAGCCAACAATGAGCAGTTCTTC. The encoded protein is CATSGSGTANNEQFF.

This clonotype was counted ten times or more. This chain connects TRBV20-1 to TRBJ2-5; TRBD1 agrees at 7 bases. Germline CDR1 is DFQATT and CDR2 is SNEGSKA (reference sequence). CDR3 length: 15 amino acids. The V and J ends lost 2 bases and 2 bases, in that order; junction bases with no gene match: 8. This CDR3 reads CSARPGDSIQETQYF. CDR3 DNA: TGCAGTGCTAGACCCGGGGACAGCATACAAGAGACCCAGTACTTC.

The chain uses TRBV12-3 or TRBV12-4 and TRBJ2-3, with 12 bases aligning to TRBD2. J gave up 1 base and V 6 bases, and 8 bases lay outside the gene matches. There are 17 residues in the CDR3. The CDR3 sequence is CASSPTSGRSGTDTQYF. In DNA form, the CDR3 reads TGTGCCAGCAGCCCTACTAGCGGGAGGTCTGGCACAGATACGCAGTATTTT.

Only a few counts were recorded for this clonotype. In DNA, the CDR3 is TGCAGTGCTAGAGTTTATACCTACGAGCAGTACTTC. Amino acids: CSARVYTYEQYF. The rearrangement joins TRBV20-1 to TRBJ2-7; D is uncertain. Trimming removed 1 base from V and 2 bases from J, with 6 bases in between. The CDR3 covers 12 residues. Germline V CDR1 and CDR2: DFQATT, SNEGSKA (reference sequence).

The chain uses TRBV30 and TRBJ2-7; 10 nucleotides match TRBD2. The length of the CDR3 is 14 residues. Germline V gene data show CDR1 as GTSNPN and CDR2 as SVGIG (reference sequence). V was clipped by 3 bases and J by 4 bases; unmatched bases: 6. DNA for the CDR3: TGTGCCTGGAGACTAGCGGGACCCTCTTACGAGCAGTACTTC. Encoded protein: CAWRLAGPSYEQYF.

This clonotype has at least ten counts. This chain joins TRBV18 and TRBJ1-5, with D possibly being TRBD1 (5 bases). The CDR3 loop spans 16 amino acids. The V gene lost 4 bases and the J gene lost 0 bases, with 13 bases spanning the gap. Germline V lookup: CDR1 KGHSH, CDR2 LQKENI. The CDR3: CASSLTGAISNQPQHF. CDR3 bases: TGTGCCAGCTCACTCACAGGAGCTATTAGCAATCAGCCCCAGCATTTT. Drawing the rest from reference TRBV18 and TRBJ1-5, the complete variable domain is NAGVMQNPRHLVRRRGQEARLRCSPMKGHSHVYWYRQLPEEGLKFMVYLQKENIIDESGMPKERFSAEFPKEGPSILRIQQVVRGDSAAYFCASSLTGAISNQPQHFGDGTRLSIL.

The chain has TRBV27 and TRBJ1-4; D gene ambiguous. The CDR3 totals 12 residues. Trimming left V 7 bases short and J 8 bases short, with 11 bases between. Germline V gene lookup returns CDR1 MNHEY and CDR2 SMNVEV (reference sequence). The CDR3 loop reads CASMVPGEKLFF. Written as DNA, the CDR3 is TGTGCCAGCATGGTCCCCGGAGAAAAACTGTTTTTT.